This TCR beta chain was captured in a study of patients and donors after allogeneic stem cell transplantation. TCRdb re-called the RT-PCR reads through MiXCR, storing one row per CDR3 protein. The sample has about 960,000 distinct CDR3 sequences, more than 15% seen once. Trimming took 6 bases from V and 0 from J, leaving 15 bases between them. This CDR3 comprises 17 residues. This clonotype was detected a few times. The chain couples TRBV12-3 or TRBV12-4 to TRBJ2-6; the D call may be TRBD1 or TRBD2 (5 bases each). What was sequenced was blood, either unsorted or a sorted T cell fraction (not recorded which). This TCR was recovered from a human donor who was either an allogeneic HSCT recipient or a stem cell or donor lymphocyte infusion donor (not recorded which). It is not recorded whose cells these are; they may come from a transplant donor. CDR3 in amino acids: CASSLVGDLSGANVLTF. Written as DNA, the CDR3 is TGTGCCAGCAGCCTGGTTGGGGACCTCTCTGGGGCCAACGTCCTGACTTTC.